These 9 T cell receptor beta chains share one sample of origin, sequenced in a study of shared clonotypes between healthy human individuals (TCRdb year 2020). Receptor libraries were prepared by the immunoSEQ multiplex PCR assay. TCRdb's version of the immuneACCESS table is confined to in-frame rearrangements and falls short of the full clone set. An unresolved V gene accounts for under half of the shortfall where checked; the remainder is of unknown origin. A total of 2.3 million or so clones appear in this sample, 90% to 95% of them only once. The ten top clones hold about 0.39% of the sample. What was sequenced was naive CD4+ T cells from PBMCs. Taken with the paper, the label for cell subset or site translates to: CD45RA+ positively selected. Receptors were obtained from a man aged 18-30 years in good health. Some clones in this sample may be carry-over from other donors' samples.

This clone was picked up one time. In the same sample, other DNA sequences code for this CDR3. This chain connects TRBV10-3 to TRBJ2-7, with TRBD2 matching 13 bases. From germline, CDR1 is ENHRY and CDR2 SYGVKD. The V and J ends lost 4 bases and 0 bases, in that order; junction bases with no gene match: 0. The CDR3 is 15 residues long. CDR3 protein: CAISGTSGSSYEQYF. CDR3 DNA sequence: TGTGCCATCAGTGGGACTAGCGGGAGCTCCTACGAGCAGTACTTC.

This sequence joins TRBV5-1 and TRBJ1-5, with a weak D call TRBD1 (5 bases). The germline V gene encodes CDR1 SGHRS and CDR2 YFSETQ. Trimming stripped 2 bases from V and 5 bases from J, with 14 bases between. The CDR3 contains 15 residues. The CDR3 protein is CASSLGDSKDQPQHF. In DNA form, the CDR3 reads TGCGCCAGCAGCTTAGGTGACAGTAAGGATCAGCCCCAGCATTTT.

This clone was seen a few times. Additional DNA sequences in this sample encode the identical CDR3. The V call is TRBV7-3, the J call TRBJ1-1; the D gene is possibly TRBD1 (5 bases). Germline CDR1 is SGHTA and CDR2 is FQGTGA. V shed 2 bases and J shed 7 bases, with 8 bases lying between them. The CDR3 spans 12 residues. CDR3: CASSLSGGEAFF. CDR3 DNA sequence: TGTGCCAGCAGCTTATCTGGGGGTGAAGCTTTCTTT.

The V call is TRBV10-2, the J call TRBJ1-3, with a possible D match to TRBD1 (5 bases). V was cut by 4 bases and J by 3 bases, with 16 bases left in between. This CDR3 spans 16 amino acids. Germline CDR1 is WSHSY and CDR2 is SAAADI. CDR3: CASSGYAGLIGNTIYF. The DNA of the CDR3 is TGCGCCAGCAGTGGCTACGCGGGACTGATTGGAAACACCATATATTTT.

V gene TRBV29-1 combines with J gene TRBJ2-7; unclear D gene. CDR1 is SQVTM, CDR2 ANQGSEA, per germline. V lost 4 bases and J lost 5, with 12 bases in between. CDR3 size: 12 residues. The CDR3 is CSVVPGDHEQYF. The CDR3 DNA sequence: TGCAGCGTTGTACCCGGAGACCACGAGCAGTACTTC.

This chain joins TRBV7-2 and TRBJ2-7, with unresolved D. The V end was cut by 3 bases, the J end by 7 bases, with 13 bases between. Germline V gene sequence: CDR1 SGHTA, CDR2 FQGNSA. The CDR3 contains 13 residues. The CDR3 reads CASSLGRAQEQYF. Written as DNA, the CDR3 is TGTGCCAGCAGCTTGGGCAGAGCACAGGAGCAGTACTTC.

This chain links TRBV4-2 with TRBJ2-2; maybe TRBD1 (6 bases). Trimming shortened V by 2 bases and J by 1 base, and 8 bases separated the two germline ends. This CDR3 spans 15 amino acids. The germline V gene has CDR1 LGHNA and CDR2 YNFKEQ. This chain's CDR3 is CASSQRQENTGELFF. In nucleotides, the CDR3 is TGTGCCAGCAGCCAACGACAGGAGAACACCGGGGAGCTGTTTTTT.

The rearrangement links TRBV7-2 to TRBJ1-2, with 7 positions matching TRBD1. Per the germline V gene, CDR1 is SGHTA and CDR2 is FQGNSA. Trimming took 3 bases from V and 0 from J; bases not matched to a gene: 7. The CDR3 spans 16 residues. The chain's CDR3 is CASSLEGTDPNYGYTF. The CDR3 DNA is TGTGCCAGCAGCTTGGAAGGGACAGACCCTAACTATGGCTACACCTTC. The whole variable domain, filled in from reference TRBV7-2 and TRBJ1-2, reads GAGVSQSPSNKVTEKGKDVELRCDPISGHTALYWYRQSLGQGLEFLIYFQGNSAPDKSGLPSDRFSAERTGGSVSTLTIQRTQQEDSAVYLCASSLEGTDPNYGYTFGSGTRLTVV.

The chain carries TRBV5-1 and TRBJ2-5; D not certain. The germline V and J ends were trimmed by 0 bases and 4 bases, with 13 bases remaining between them. The CDR3 totals 15 residues. Germline loops: CDR1 SGHRS, CDR2 YFSETQ. The CDR3 DNA is TGCGCCAGCAGCTTGGTCCAAACCCTGGGAGAGACCCAGTACTTC. This codes for CASSLVQTLGETQYF.